Each of the 17 T cell receptor beta chains below was sequenced from the same sample in a study of regulatory T cells in long-lasting Graves disease. Time point defined: newly diagnosed GD, antithyroid drugs for less than 3 months. The TCR library was made from RNA that had been extracted from PBMCs in TRIzol. Both iRepertoire HTBI primers and Arm-PCR of CDR3 regions were used to build the TCR beta libraries. A single record per CDR3 protein comes from TCRdb applying MiXCR to the multiplex PCR reads. Of about 530,000 distinct CDR3 sequences listed, roughly a sixth were seen once; the top ten hold roughly 25%. The data also belong to a second study, concerning T cells in Graves' hyperthyroidism and ophthalmopathy.

The sequences come from peripheral blood mononuclear cells (PBMCs), collected at new diagnosis, from a patient treated with antithyroid drugs. All receptors derive from a woman aged 40-60 years with Graves disease.

This clonotype turned up a few times. The chain uses TRBV20-1 and TRBJ2-2, with 9 nucleotides matching TRBD2. Per the germline V gene, CDR1 is DFQATT and CDR2 is SNEGSKA (reference sequence). Trimming cost V 6 bases and J 1 base; bases outside gene matches: 6. CDR3 length: 15 amino acids. CDR3 region: CSAISGGMNTGELFF. The DNA for the CDR3 is TGCAGTGCCATAAGCGGGGGGATGAACACCGGGGAGCTGTTTTTT.

This clonotype has a count of ten or more. Mismatch with germline at one junction end may stem from a read error. The chain recombines TRBV12-3 or TRBV12-4 with TRBJ1-1; D gene uncertain. The CDR3 consists of 11 residues. CDR3 coding DNA: TGTGCCAGCAGTTTGAACTCTGAAGCTTTCTTT. This sequence encodes CASSLNSEAFF.

This clonotype came up a few times. The CDR3: CASSLRASSQTGEQYF. As DNA, the CDR3 is TGCGCCAGCAGCTTGAGGGCCTCGTCCCAGACCGGCGAGCAGTACTTC. This chain joins TRBV5-1 and TRBJ2-7; D gene uncertain. The CDR3 consists of 16 residues. Germline V gives CDR1 SGHRS, CDR2 YFSETQ. Trimming took 1 base from V and 6 from J, leaving 20 bases between them.

This clonotype was detected many times. V and J are TRBV20-1 and TRBJ1-2; maybe TRBD1 (6 bases). Germline loops: CDR1 DFQATT, CDR2 SNEGSKA (reference sequence). Between the trimmed V and J ends, which lost 5 bases and 6 bases, there was a span of 16 bases. The CDR3 is 13 amino acids. The CDR3 protein is CSAPPTGTDGYTF. The CDR3 region has the DNA TGCAGTGCTCCCCCCACAGGGACTGATGGCTACACCTTC.

This clonotype occurred many times. CDR3 amino acids: CSASQPNEQFF. CDR3 DNA sequence: TGCAGTGCTAGTCAACCGAATGAGCAGTTCTTC. This chain connects TRBV20-1 to TRBJ2-1; D unresolved. Trimming shortened V by 3 bases and J by 7 bases, and 7 bases separated the two germline ends. Germline V gene lookup returns CDR1 DFQATT and CDR2 SNEGSKA (reference sequence). This CDR3 region has 11 residues.

This clonotype was recorded a few times. This chain links TRBV7-9 with TRBJ2-3; 7 positions agree with TRBD1. The CDR3 is 18 amino acids. Losses at the gene ends were 5 bases for V and 6 bases for J; bases not matched to a gene: 20. Per the germline V gene, CDR1 is SEHNR and CDR2 is FQNEAQ (reference sequence). The CDR3 sequence is CASSLPRGWQGVMDTQYF. CDR3 bases: TGTGCCAGCAGCCTACCCCGTGGGTGGCAGGGGGTCATGGATACGCAGTATTTT.

CDR3: CSVDDSASYNEQFF. The CDR3 DNA follows: TGCAGCGTTGATGACAGTGCCTCCTACAATGAGCAGTTCTTC. The chain links TRBV29-1 to TRBJ2-1; maybe TRBD1 (5 bases). The CDR3 extends over 14 amino acids. Germline V lookup: CDR1 SQVTM, CDR2 ANQGSEA. Trimming left V 3 bases short and J 0 bases short, with 9 bases between.

This clonotype occurred a few times. CDR3 coding DNA: TGTGCCAGCAGCCAGGAGACTGCTTACTCTGGAAACACCATATATTTT. Protein sequence: CASSQETAYSGNTIYF. This sequence joins TRBV4-2 and TRBJ1-3; D uncertain. CDR3 length: 16 amino acids. V lost 3 bases, J lost 0 bases, and 12 bases lay in between. The germline gives CDR1 LGHNA, CDR2 YNFKEQ.

This clonotype appeared many times. The chain combines TRBV12-3 or TRBV12-4 with TRBJ1-1; 8 bases fit TRBD1. J was trimmed by 1 base and V by 4 bases; bases with no gene match: 14. This CDR3 has 18 residues. CDR3 residues: CASSSNPPQGAGNTEAFF. The CDR3 region has the DNA TGTGCCAGCAGTTCTAATCCTCCTCAGGGGGCGGGGAACACTGAAGCTTTCTTT.

This clonotype was counted at least ten times. This chain joins TRBV7-9 and TRBJ2-7; 7 positions match TRBD1. The V gene's germline CDR1 is SEHNR and CDR2 FQNEAQ (reference sequence). The junction had 12 bases not matched to a gene; V was cut back by 5 bases and J by 2 bases. This CDR3 comprises 16 residues. CDR3 coding DNA: TGTGCCAGCAGCCCCTTAACAGGGCAGGGGGCCTACGAGCAGTACTTC. Translating it yields CASSPLTGQGAYEQYF.

This clonotype appeared many times. V usage is TRBV11-2 and J usage is TRBJ2-7, with a weak D call TRBD2 (6 bases). This CDR3 spans 15 amino acids. V shed 0 bases and J shed 0 bases, with 9 bases lying between them. In germline, CDR1 is SGHAT, CDR2 FQNNGV. The CDR3 loop is CASSLEQRVSYEQYF. CDR3 in DNA: TGTGCCAGCAGCTTAGAACAGCGGGTCTCCTACGAGCAGTACTTC.

A remark on this clonotype: A read error may produce the germline difference seen at one junction end. In DNA form, the CDR3 reads TGCGCCAGCAGCCCATCCCGGGCGGAGCCTCACACCTTC. Amino acid sequence: CASSPSRAEPHTF. The chain uses TRBV6-2 or TRBV6-3 and TRBJ1-2; D uncertain. The CDR3 contains 13 residues. Germline V gives CDR1 MNHEY, CDR2 SVGEGT.

Ten or more counts support this clonotype. The CDR3 loop reads CASSLRGYTEAFF. The CDR3 bases are TGTGCCAGCAGCTTACGGGGGTACACTGAAGCTTTCTTT. The V and J genes are TRBV11-1 and TRBJ1-1; TRBD1 is a possible D gene (5 bases). The CDR3 covers 13 residues. The V end lost 2 bases, the J end lost 3 bases, and 7 bases lay between the germline ends. Germline V gene sequence: CDR1 SGHAT, CDR2 FQDESV (reference sequence).

The rearrangement joins TRBV7-9 to TRBJ2-6; D remains unclear. CDR1 and CDR2 (germline): SEHNR, FQNEAQ (reference sequence). With 4 bases removed from V and 2 bases from J, the gap between germline ends came to 21 bases. The CDR3 loop spans 19 amino acids. CDR3 nucleotide sequence: TGTGCCAGCAGCTCACCCCACGGCCAAACCCACCCTGGGGCCAACGTCCTGACTTTC. Protein product: CASSSPHGQTHPGANVLTF.

This clonotype was recorded a few times. The chain couples TRBV14 to TRBJ2-7; D is ambiguous. V lost 1 base and J lost 3, with 10 bases in between. The CDR3 is 14 residues long. Germline CDR1 reads SGHDN; CDR2 reads FVKESK. CDR3: CASSQGFGSYEQYF. CDR3 in DNA: TGTGCCAGCAGCCAAGGCTTCGGCAGCTACGAGCAGTACTTC.

This clonotype has more than one count but fewer than ten. The V gene is TRBV27, the J gene TRBJ2-1; unclear D gene. V lost 7 bases, J lost 4 bases, and 14 bases lay in between. The CDR3 covers 14 residues. Germline V gene data show CDR1 as MNHEY and CDR2 as SMNVEV (reference sequence). CDR3 DNA: TGTGCCAGCACCTCCCTAAGGGCTTACAATGAGCAGTTCTTC. It codes for CASTSLRAYNEQFF.

V is TRBV15 and J is TRBJ2-1; D gene uncertain. V lost 0 bases, J lost 3 bases, and 6 bases lay in between. This CDR3 is built from 14 residues. Germline V CDR1 and CDR2: LNHNV, YYDKDF (reference sequence). CDR3 sequence (DNA): TGTGCCACCAGCAGAGAGCAGTTCTACAATGAGCAGTTCTTC. Amino acids: CATSREQFYNEQFF.